These T cell receptor beta chains were read from a single sample in a study of CD8 T cells in Susac syndrome. TCRdb passed the immunoSEQ multiplex PCR reads through MiXCR, listing each CDR3 protein once. Of tens of thousands of distinct CDR3 sequences in the sample, 96% were seen once. Sequenced material: CD8+ T cells from PBMCs. The source of these receptors is a human donor with Susac syndrome. Both conserved end residues are part of each CDR3. D genes are given only for firm matches. The size entry is marked missing in some rows and otherwise reads once, few, many or a size class.

abundance,d_gene,j_gene,v_gene,CDR3nt,CDR3aa
-,-,TRBJ2-7,TRBV29-1,TGCAGCGTTGTGGTAAGGGGCTGGGAGCACTTC,CSVVVRGWEHF
-,-,TRBJ2-1,TRBV25-1,TGTGCCAGCAGTGGGGGTGATGAGCAGTTCTTC,CASSGGDEQFF
-,-,TRBJ2-2,TRBV29-1,TGCAGCGTTGAAGATGGACTCACCGGGGAGCTGTTTTTT,CSVEDGLTGELFF
-,-,TRBJ1-1,TRBV6-2/TRBV6-3,TGTGCCAGCAGTTACGGAGGGAGAACTGAAGCTTTCTTT,CASSYGGRTEAFF
once,TRBD2,TRBJ2-1,TRBV30,TGTGCCTGGACGGGAGGACTAGCGGGCCTTGAGCAGTTCTTC,CAWTGGLAGLEQFF
-,TRBD1,TRBJ1-3,TRBV7-8,TGTGCCAGCAGCACCACGACAGGGTTGCATTCTGGAAACACCATATATTTT,CASSTTTGLHSGNTIYF
-,-,TRBJ2-5,TRBV4-2,TGTGCCAGCAGCCTCTTTGCCTGGCAGGAGACCCAGTACTTC,CASSLFAWQETQYF
-,TRBD1,TRBJ2-3,TRBV12-3/TRBV12-4,TGTGCCAGCTCCGTGACAGGGCCCAGGAATACGCAGTATTTT,CASSVTGPRNTQYF
-,-,TRBJ2-7,TRBV29-1,TGCAGCGTTGAGGGAGAGGGCTACGAGCAGTACTTC,CSVEGEGYEQYF
-,-,TRBJ1-1,TRBV4-1,TGCGCCAGCAGCGAGGGGCGTGGAGAAGCTTTCTTT,CASSEGRGEAFF
-,TRBD2,TRBJ2-3,TRBV13,TGTGCCAGCAGCTTAGGCGCTAGCGGGGAGGGGACAGATACGCAGTATTTT,CASSLGASGEGTDTQYF
-,-,TRBJ2-3,TRBV20-1,TGCAGTGCTATTCCAGGGCTGACAGATACGCAGTATTTT,CSAIPGLTDTQYF
once,-,TRBJ1-1,TRBV9,TGTGCCAGCAGCTTCGGGGGGGCTACTGAAGCTTTCTTT,CASSFGGATEAFF
-,-,TRBJ2-7,TRBV28,TGTGCCAGCAGTTTTATTCCGGGCGACTTAGTAACCTACGAGCAGTACTTC,CASSFIPGDLVTYEQYF
-,-,TRBJ2-3,TRBV14,TGTGCCAGCAGCCAAGTCGGGTCCCTCACAGATACGCAGTATTTT,CASSQVGSLTDTQYF
-,TRBD1,TRBJ1-2,TRBV29-1,TGCAGCGTTGAGACAGGGGGCAGTTATGGCTACACCTTC,CSVETGGSYGYTF
-,-,TRBJ2-1,TRBV30,TGTGCCTGGAGTTCTACAACCTGGGGGGTTGAGCAGTTCTTC,CAWSSTTWGVEQFF
-,TRBD2,TRBJ2-1,TRBV29-1,TGCAGCGTTGAAGGCGGACTAGCGGGAACCATCTACAATGAGCAGTTCTTC,CSVEGGLAGTIYNEQFF
-,-,TRBJ2-5,TRBV19,TGTGCCAGTAGTCGACTAGATTGGCCCCAAGGGACCCAGTACTTC,CASSRLDWPQGTQYF
-,-,TRBJ1-2,TRBV4-3,TGCGCCAGCAGCCAAGACAGGAACCAGGCGGACTATGGCTACACCTTC,CASSQDRNQADYGYTF
-,-,TRBJ2-2,TRBV30,TGTGCCTGGAGTCTGAGCGCCGGGGAGCTGTTTTTT,CAWSLSAGELFF
-,TRBD2,TRBJ2-1,TRBV30,TGTGCCTGGAGGGCTTCTAGCGGACCTTACAATGAGCAGTTCTTC,CAWRASSGPYNEQFF
-,TRBD1,TRBJ1-2,TRBV4-3,TGCGCCAGCAGCCCCAGGACAGGGGCGCAACACTATGGCTACACCTTC,CASSPRTGAQHYGYTF
-,TRBD2,TRBJ2-7,TRBV20-1,TGCAGTGCTAGGGCAGCGGGGCGTGACTCCTACGAGCAGTACTTC,CSARAAGRDSYEQYF
-,TRBD2,TRBJ2-5,TRBV28,TGTGCCAGCAGTATCCCGGGACTAGCGGATCAAGAGACCCAGTACTTC,CASSIPGLADQETQYF
-,-,TRBJ2-2,TRBV24-1,TGTGCCACCAGTGATTCAGCATGGGCACTCGCGAACACCGGGGAGCTGTTTTTT,CATSDSAWALANTGELFF
-,-,TRBJ2-5,TRBV29-1,TGCAGCGTTGAAGACAGGTATTACCAAGAGACCCAGTACTTC,CSVEDRYYQETQYF
-,-,TRBJ2-2,TRBV5-6,TGTGCCAGCAGCTTGGGGGGGCGGGAGCTGTTTTTT,CASSLGGRELFF